This entry is about one TCR beta chain. As yet, its antigen is unknown. Construction of the TCRbeta library involved unique molecular identifiers. A single record per CDR3 protein comes from TCRdb applying MiXCR to the PCR reads. Counted here are around 270,000 distinct CDR3 sequences, about a tenth occurring once; the ten biggest clones make up less than 9%. Per germline, CDR1 MGHRA and CDR2 YSYEKL. V was clipped by 2 bases and J by 1 base, with 20 bases between them. This CDR3 spans 18 amino acids. The sample is drawn from a study of T-cell reconstitution after alpha-beta-depleted transplantation in children. General study findings and limits: The origin of alpha-beta T cells about two months after transplant was reportedly several hundred expanded graft clones. From surviving recipient T cells and thymic progenitors came the high day-60 TCRbeta diversity observed in some patients.

This TCR was recovered from a boy in the first two years of life with acute myeloid leukemia, due to receive a stem cell transplant. The gene calls are TRBV4-1 and TRBJ2-5; D may be TRBD2 (6 bases). The source was PBMCs, collected before TCRalphabeta/CD19-depleted stem cell transplant. The CDR3 coding sequence is TGCGCCAGCAGCCAATCATCGGGACTCCCCACACTCCAAGAGACCCAGTACTTC. The encoded protein is CASSQSSGLPTLQETQYF.